These T cell receptor beta chains were read from a single sample in a study of control samples from healthy donors and cancer patients. The table came from immunoSEQ multiplex PCR; TCRdb's copy has only in-frame clones and leaves some out. This sample contains about 190,000 clones. The specimen sequenced was blood. The receptors come from a woman aged 25 to 39 in good health. Each CDR3 is given with its conserved first and last residue. D genes are given only for firm matches.

J: TRBJ2-1
V: TRBV19
D: TRBD1
DNA: TGTGCCAGTATGATAGGACAGGGAAGCTACAATGAGCAGTTCTTC
CDR3: CASMIGQGSYNEQFF

J: TRBJ2-7
V: TRBV5-6
D: .
DNA: TGTGCCAGCAGCGCAGTATCCTCCTCGGTCTCAAGGAACGAGCAGTACTTC
CDR3: CASSAVSSSVSRNEQYF

J: TRBJ1-4
V: TRBV10-2
D: .
DNA: TGCGCCAGCAGTGAGTCAGACTGGTTGGATGAAAAACTGTTTTTT
CDR3: CASSESDWLDEKLFF

J: TRBJ2-3
V: TRBV5-1
D: .
DNA: TGCGCCAGCAGCGCCGGGACCGCTCGTGACACAGATACGCAGTATTTT
CDR3: CASSAGTARDTDTQYF

J: TRBJ2-4
V: TRBV7-2
D: .
DNA: TGTGCCAGCAGCTTAAGAAGGCCAGCCACGGGAGCCAAAAACATTCAGTACTTC
CDR3: CASSLRRPATGAKNIQYF

J: TRBJ2-5
V: TRBV5-6
D: TRBD2
DNA: TGTGCCAGCAGCTTGACTAGCGGGGGGGTACAAGAGACCCAGTACTTC
CDR3: CASSLTSGGVQETQYF

J: TRBJ2-5
V: TRBV15
D: .
DNA: TGTGCCACCAGCAGAGGGGGACGGAGTTTACAAGAGACCCAGTACTTC
CDR3: CATSRGGRSLQETQYF

J: TRBJ1-3
V: TRBV7-6
D: .
DNA: TGTGCCAGCAGTCCTGCGGCAGGGAAGGTGTCCGGAAACACCATATATTTT
CDR3: CASSPAAGKVSGNTIYF

J: TRBJ1-1
V: TRBV12-3/TRBV12-4
D: .
DNA: TGTGCCAGCAGTTTGTCACCCACCAATGAAGCTTTCTTT
CDR3: CASSLSPTNEAFF

J: TRBJ1-5
V: TRBV28
D: .
DNA: TGTGCCAGCAGAATGGAGGGGGGGCATCAGCCCCAGCATTTT
CDR3: CASRMEGGHQPQHF

J: TRBJ2-7
V: TRBV6-2/TRBV6-3
D: .
DNA: TGTGCCAGCAGTTTAGGCAGAGACTACGTGCAGTACTTC
CDR3: CASSLGRDYVQYF

J: TRBJ1-6
V: TRBV27
D: .
DNA: TGTGCCAGCATGGGGGGGACCGGTAATTCACCCCTCCACTTT
CDR3: CASMGGTGNSPLHF

J: TRBJ2-7
V: TRBV19
D: .
DNA: TGTGCCAGTAGTCCCGAGGGTCGCGAGCAGTACTTC
CDR3: CASSPEGREQYF

J: TRBJ2-1
V: TRBV6-1
D: .
DNA: TGTGCCAGCAGTGCCCGGGTGGGGACAATGGGGCACAATGAGCAGTTCTTC
CDR3: CASSARVGTMGHNEQFF

J: TRBJ1-5
V: TRBV12-3/TRBV12-4
D: .
DNA: TGTGCCAGCAGGTCGCTCCGCGGGGCCCAGCATTTT
CDR3: CASRSLRGAQHF

J: TRBJ1-5
V: TRBV7-7
D: TRBD1
DNA: TGTGCTAGCAACCTATCGGACAGGGGGCTGCTGAGCAATCAGCCCCAGCATTTT
CDR3: CASNLSDRGLLSNQPQHF

J: TRBJ2-1
V: TRBV15
D: .
DNA: TGTGCCACCAGCACGGACTACACGCAGACTGTGTTCTTC
CDR3: CATSTDYTQTVFF

J: TRBJ1-6
V: TRBV14
D: TRBD1
DNA: TGTGCCAGCAGCCAACGGCAGGGGGGTTCACCCCTCCACTTT
CDR3: CASSQRQGGSPLHF

J: TRBJ2-7
V: TRBV4-1
D: TRBD1
DNA: TGCGCCAGCAGCCGATCGGGCTTGGACAGGGGCATCGACGAGCAGTACTTC
CDR3: CASSRSGLDRGIDEQYF

J: TRBJ1-1
V: TRBV21-1
D: .
DNA: TGTGCCAGCAGCAGCTTGACAGGGGGTATGAACACTGAAGCTTTCTTT
CDR3: CASSSLTGGMNTEAFF

J: TRBJ1-2
V: TRBV5-1
D: .
DNA: TGCGCCAGCAGGTACGCGGGTCCTAACTATGGCTACACCTTC
CDR3: CASRYAGPNYGYTF

J: TRBJ2-1
V: TRBV24-1
D: .
DNA: TGTGCCACCAGGGGGGGAGATGGAGGGGCCAATGAGCAGTTCTTC
CDR3: CATRGGDGGANEQFF

J: TRBJ2-6
V: TRBV19
D: .
DNA: TGTGCCAGTAGTACGCAGCGAGGCAACGTCCTGACTTTC
CDR3: CASSTQRGNVLTF

J: TRBJ2-1
V: TRBV19
D: .
DNA: TGTGCCAGTAGACCGGGGCCCTACAATGAGCAGTTCTTC
CDR3: CASRPGPYNEQFF

J: TRBJ1-4
V: TRBV7-2
D: .
DNA: TGTGCCAGCAGTCCCCCTCCAACTAATGAAAAACTGTTTTTT
CDR3: CASSPPPTNEKLFF

J: TRBJ2-1
V: TRBV5-3
D: TRBD1
DNA: TGTGCCAGAAGCTTGGCCGGACAGGGCTTCTACAATGAGCAGTTCTTC
CDR3: CARSLAGQGFYNEQFF

J: TRBJ2-1
V: TRBV19
D: TRBD2
DNA: TGTGCCAGTAGTATCAAGGGCCGGACTAGCTCAAATGAGCAGTTCTTC
CDR3: CASSIKGRTSSNEQFF

J: TRBJ1-2
V: TRBV6-4
D: TRBD1
DNA: TGTGCCAGCAGGCTGGACAGGGAGAGCGATGGCTACACCTTC
CDR3: CASRLDRESDGYTF

J: TRBJ2-1
V: TRBV5-1
D: .
DNA: TGCGCCAGCAGCTTGGAGCGCAGGGGGACTTACAATGAGCAGTTCTTC
CDR3: CASSLERRGTYNEQFF

J: TRBJ2-7
V: TRBV5-1
D: .
DNA: TGCGCCAGCAGCCTCTACAGAGGATTACGGAACGATTACGAGCAGTACTTC
CDR3: CASSLYRGLRNDYEQYF

J: TRBJ2-7
V: TRBV3-1/TRBV3-2
D: .
DNA: TGTGCCAGCAGCCCGCGCCTCCGGGAGCAGTACTTC
CDR3: CASSPRLREQYF

J: TRBJ2-7
V: TRBV3-1/TRBV3-2
D: .
DNA: TGTGCCAGCAGCCAAGGCAGGTACGAGCAGTACTTC
CDR3: CASSQGRYEQYF

J: TRBJ1-4
V: TRBV19
D: .
DNA: TGTGCCAGTAGTATCAGTTTACAGGAAAAGCTGTTTTTT
CDR3: CASSISLQEKLFF

J: TRBJ1-6
V: TRBV2
D: .
DNA: TGTGCCAGCAGGGCACCGGGCCCATCGAGGTTCCATTCACCCCTCCACTTT
CDR3: CASRAPGPSRFHSPLHF

J: TRBJ1-4
V: TRBV6-2/TRBV6-3
D: .
DNA: TGTGCCAGCAGTGCCTCCGGGACATTAAATGAAAAACTGTTTTTT
CDR3: CASSASGTLNEKLFF

J: TRBJ2-7
V: TRBV4-2
D: .
DNA: TGTGCCAGCAGCCACCTGGGTGTCGAGCAGTACTTC
CDR3: CASSHLGVEQYF

J: TRBJ1-5
V: TRBV11-2
D: .
DNA: TGTGCCAGCAGCTTAGGGGGGGCCGATCAGCCCCAGCATTTT
CDR3: CASSLGGADQPQHF

J: TRBJ1-1
V: TRBV6-5
D: TRBD1
DNA: TGTGCCAGCAGTTACTGGGGACAGGGGAACACTGAAGCTTTCTTT
CDR3: CASSYWGQGNTEAFF

J: TRBJ2-7
V: TRBV18
D: TRBD1
DNA: TGTGCCAGCTCACGATCCGGGACAGGGGTATCAGAAGAGCAGTACTTC
CDR3: CASSRSGTGVSEEQYF

J: TRBJ1-1
V: TRBV5-1
D: .
DNA: TGCGCCAGCAGCTCACAGGGAACCAACACTGAAGCTTTCTTT
CDR3: CASSSQGTNTEAFF

J: TRBJ1-1
V: TRBV5-3
D: TRBD1
DNA: TGTGCCAGAAGCTTGAGTCACAGGGGGCGTAGATGTGAAGCTTTCTTT
CDR3: CARSLSHRGRRCEAFF

J: TRBJ1-5
V: TRBV6-1
D: .
DNA: TGTGCCAGCAGTGAACTGAATTATAGCAATCAGCCCCAGCATTTT
CDR3: CASSELNYSNQPQHF

J: TRBJ2-3
V: TRBV7-2
D: .
DNA: TGTGCCAGCAGCGTCCCGGGACGACCAGATACGCAGTATTTT
CDR3: CASSVPGRPDTQYF

J: TRBJ1-6
V: TRBV18
D: .
DNA: TGTGCCAGCTCACCTAGGAGCTCCTATAATTCACCCCTCCACTTT
CDR3: CASSPRSSYNSPLHF